The present T cell receptor (beta chain) was sequenced within a study of CD8 T cells in ankylosing spondylitis. Notes on this clonotype: Antigen specificity is unknown.

TCRdb reanalysed the 5' RACE reads using MiXCR and keeps one entry per CDR3 protein. The table shows about 840,000 distinct CDR3 sequences, with about 11% occurring only once. General observations from the study: A TCR beta motif of several highly homologous variants seemed to mark ankylosing spondylitis blood. Earlier literature documents some of the motif variants in reactive arthritis synovial fluid and blood. Relatively scarce in peripheral blood, disease-linked clones were CD8+.

Sequenced input: blood, either unsorted or a sorted T cell fraction (not recorded which). The receptor's source is a male donor with ankylosing spondylitis.

CDR3 loop: CSAPGPGQNYGYTF. The CDR3 bases are TGCAGTGCCCCCGGGCCAGGGCAGAACTATGGCTACACCTTC. This chain uses TRBV20-1 with TRBJ1-2; TRBD1 might be the D (5 bases). Trimming pared 6 bases from V and 2 bases from J, leaving 16 bases between. Germline CDR1 and CDR2: DFQATT and SNEGSKA (reference sequence). This CDR3 region has 14 residues.